This TCR beta chain was sequenced during a study of PD-1 blockade in mismatch repair-deficient tumors. Study information: Patients had more than ten mismatch repair-deficient cancer types, all previously treated and progressing.

A few pembrolizumab responders had their TCRs sequenced. Worth noting for this clone: Its antigen is as yet unknown.

Sequenced by immunoSEQ multiplex PCR; TCRdb stores in-frame clones only, minus some. The sample lists 56,000 or so clones, about 85% occurring once. Study-wide findings and caveats: Tumor-resident clones, often absent from pretreatment blood, expanded after pembrolizumab and then contracted.

The CDR3 is 15 residues long. Between the trimmed V and J ends, which lost 0 bases and 3 bases, there was a span of 11 bases. CDR1 is SGHDT and CDR2 is YYEEEE in the germline V gene. Sequencing was performed on peripheral blood, taken 20 weeks after starting pembrolizumab. This chain joins TRBV5-6 and TRBJ2-3; no firm D call. The receptor comes from an adult with mismatch repair-deficient cancer. This CDR3 reads CASSLDSGITDTQYF. For the CDR3, the DNA is TGTGCCAGCAGCTTGGATTCTGGAATAACAGATACGCAGTATTTT.